The entry that follows covers one TCR beta chain sequence. The CDR3 has 13 residues. V dropped 10 bases and J dropped 5 bases, with 17 bases sitting between them. Germline CDR1 reads MNHEY; CDR2 reads SMNVEV (reference sequence). The sample comes from a study of blood T cell repertoires in COVID-19. Across the whole study: Sources were T cells, B-cell-depleted T cells, or PBMCs; the material itself was cDNA or gDNA.

In the authors' methods: Reference gene primers were amplified, and this amplification served to estimate nucleated cell counts. The repertoire was sequenced with immunoSEQ multiplex PCR; TCRdb's copy has only in-frame clones and lacks some. From that table come the V and J calls and clone size; the DNA was used to work out D and trimming. The table lists 200,000 to 300,000 clones, 75% to 90% of them singletons. This sequence was found in a man aged 35 to 55 with acute or convalescent COVID-19. The source material was peripheral blood. V gene TRBV27 combines with J gene TRBJ2-5; a weak D match, TRBD1 (5 bases). The CDR3 sequence: CATRRGSWETQYF. The DNA of the CDR3 is TGTGCCACAAGAAGGGGTTCGTGGGAGACCCAGTACTTC.